The entry below gives a single T cell receptor beta chain sequence along with its context. The data are from a study of blood T cell repertoires in COVID-19. Assay: immunoSEQ multiplex PCR; the TCRdb copy retains only in-frame clones and omits some. The profile covers fewer than 80,000 clones, with about three quarters appearing a single time and approximately 5% taken by the ten largest. V lost 5 bases, J lost 7 bases, and 25 bases stayed unmatched. The CDR3 sequence is 21 residues long. Per germline, CDR1 MNHNY and CDR2 SVGAGI (reference sequence). The sequence was obtained from a human donor in a cohort sampled during active COVID-19. The rearrangement uses TRBV6-6 and TRBJ1-3; 11 bases fit TRBD1. What was sequenced was peripheral blood. Here the CDR3 reads CASSPGQGGVWNVIWWNTIYF. The CDR3 coding sequence is TGTGCCAGCAGTCCGGGACAGGGGGGGGTGTGGAACGTTATTTGGTGGAACACCATATATTTT.